The 2 T cell receptor beta chains given below trace back to one sample, sequenced in a study of T cell clusters in autoimmune cytopenias. TRB was amplified from about 260 ng of peripheral blood genomic DNA per sample. One tube held mixed TRB-A and TRB-B primer pools for touch-down PCR. TCRdb re-called the multiplex PCR reads and shows each CDR3 protein once, DNA omitted. Here the sample table reports 7,800 or so distinct CDR3 sequences. Material for sequencing was peripheral blood. These receptors were collected from a human donor with an autoimmune cytopenia or autoimmune hepatitis (not recorded which).

This clonotype counts as medium-sized (0.01 to 0.1%) by frequency. The rearrangement links TRBV19 to TRBJ2-2. The CDR3 consists of 12 residues. Looked up from germline, CDR1 is LNHDA and CDR2 is SQIVND (reference sequence). The CDR3 region is CASSIRPGELFF. The full variable domain, its missing parts supplied by reference TRBV19 and TRBJ2-2, is DGGITQSPKYLFRKEGQNVTLSCEQNLNHDAMYWYRQDPGQGLRLIYYSQIVNDFQKGDIAEGYSVSREKKESFPLTVTSAQKNPTAFYLCASSIRPGELFFGEGSRLTVL.

This clonotype shows up as medium-sized by frequency. The chain recombines TRBV11-2 with TRBJ1-1; TCRdb returns TRBD1, unconfirmable since there is no DNA. Germline V gives CDR1 SGHAT, CDR2 FQNNGV. The CDR3 spans 15 residues. CDR3 loop: CASSLDGRGNTEAFF.